Below are 11 T cell receptor beta chains sequenced from a single sample in a study of cytomegalovirus exposure and HLA in healthy donors. TCRdb's copy holds only in-frame clones and misses some; the assay was immunoSEQ multiplex PCR. The table includes about 130,000 clones, 89% detected once. The sample consisted of PBMCs. These receptors were obtained from a woman aged 18-29 years in good health and CMV-seropositive.

CDR3 in DNA: TGTGCCAGCAGAGGGACGACAGGGGGCTCCGGGGAGCTGTTTTTT. This codes for CASRGTTGGSGELFF. The J gene is TRBJ2-2, the V gene TRBV28; 10 bases are shared with TRBD1. With 6 bases clipped from V and 6 bases from J, the junction kept 7 bases outside the gene matches. Germline assignment: CDR1 MDHEN and CDR2 SYDVKM. This CDR3 is 15 amino acids long.

This clone showed up just once. This chain uses TRBV7-8 with TRBJ1-1; D remains ambiguous. CDR3 length: 16 amino acids. V was trimmed by 5 bases and J by 4 bases, leaving 20 bases between them. The V gene's germline CDR1 is SGHVS and CDR2 FQNEAQ. In DNA form, the CDR3 reads TGTGCCAGCAGCGCACGATGGGGAGGGATGGGCACTGAAGCTTTCTTT. It specifies CASSARWGGMGTEAFF.

J is TRBJ2-3 and V is TRBV7-3; D gene uncertain. This CDR3 is built from 15 residues. Trimming shortened V by 5 bases and J by 0 bases, and 12 bases separated the two germline ends. CDR1 and CDR2 from the germline V gene are SGHTA and FQGTGA. Written as DNA, the CDR3 is TGTGCCAGCAGCGTTCTCGGGTTGAGCACAGATACGCAGTATTTT. It is translated as CASSVLGLSTDTQYF.

The gene calls are TRBV5-1 and TRBJ2-7; 7 nucleotides line up with TRBD2. The J segment lost 0 bases and the V segment lost 0 bases, leaving 6 bases of the junction unmatched. The CDR3 is 16 amino acids. Germline-derived CDR1 and CDR2 are SGHRS and YFSETQ. The CDR3 here is CASSLVASGGSYEQYF. In nucleotides, the CDR3 is TGCGCCAGCAGCTTGGTGGCTTCGGGGGGCTCCTACGAGCAGTACTTC.

The chain uses TRBV7-6 and TRBJ1-1; TRBD1 might be the D (5 bases). Deletions cut 1 base from V and 4 bases from J, with 13 bases between. Looked up from germline, CDR1 is SGHVS and CDR2 is FNYEAQ. The CDR3 consists of 15 residues. CDR3 sequence reads: CASSLEGQGITEAFF. CDR3 nucleotide sequence: TGTGCCAGCAGCTTAGAAGGCCAGGGAATCACTGAAGCTTTCTTT.

The chain has TRBV10-3 and TRBJ2-7, with D possibly being TRBD1 (5 bases). With 10 bases removed from V and 1 base from J, the gap between germline ends came to 11 bases. Germline CDR1 reads ENHRY; CDR2 reads SYGVKD. The CDR3 has 12 residues. The CDR3 loop reads CATGLSSYEQYF. In DNA, the CDR3 is TGTGCCACAGGGCTATCTTCCTACGAGCAGTACTTC.

The CDR3: CASSLDRPFQAGGTGELFF. CDR3 in DNA: TGTGCCAGCAGCTTAGATCGGCCCTTTCAGGCAGGGGGAACCGGGGAGCTGTTTTTT. The J gene is TRBJ2-2, the V gene TRBV11-3; 7 nucleotides agree with TRBD1. J gave up 5 bases and V 0 bases, and 15 bases lay outside the gene matches. Germline CDR1 reads SGHNT; CDR2 reads YENEEA. CDR3 size: 19 residues.

This clone came up once. The chain employs TRBV7-9 and TRBJ2-5; TRBD1 matches at 12 bases. Germline loops: CDR1 SEHNR, CDR2 FQNEAQ (reference sequence). The J segment lost 4 bases and the V segment lost 4 bases, leaving 7 bases of the junction unmatched. The CDR3 is made up of 16 amino acids. The CDR3 loop reads CASSSGTGGMIETQYF. CDR3 DNA sequence: TGTGCCAGCAGCTCCGGGACAGGGGGCATGATAGAGACCCAGTACTTC.

The gene calls are TRBV7-9 and TRBJ1-1, with D perhaps TRBD1 (6 bases). Germline V CDR1 and CDR2: SEHNR, FQNEAQ (reference sequence). The V gene lost 2 bases and the J gene lost 2 bases, with 9 bases spanning the gap. CDR3 length: 14 amino acids. The CDR3 protein is CASSLNRENTEAFF. For the CDR3, the DNA is TGTGCCAGCAGCTTAAACAGGGAAAACACTGAAGCTTTCTTT.

DNA of the CDR3: TGTGCCAGCAGCTTGCTCGGGAACTATGGCTACACCTTC. It specifies CASSLLGNYGYTF. The V gene is TRBV7-2, the J gene TRBJ1-2, with D hard to call. The V gene lost 3 bases and the J gene lost 2 bases, with 7 bases spanning the gap. Germline assignment: CDR1 SGHTA and CDR2 FQGNSA. This CDR3 has 13 amino acids.

The V call is TRBV18, the J call TRBJ2-5; D remains unclear. The germline V gene has CDR1 KGHSH and CDR2 LQKENI. Trimming cost V 0 bases and J 5 bases, with 10 bases left between them. CDR3 length: 14 amino acids. CDR3 sequence reads: CASSPPSLTETQYF. Here the CDR3 DNA reads TGTGCCAGCTCACCACCTTCCCTAACCGAGACCCAGTACTTC.